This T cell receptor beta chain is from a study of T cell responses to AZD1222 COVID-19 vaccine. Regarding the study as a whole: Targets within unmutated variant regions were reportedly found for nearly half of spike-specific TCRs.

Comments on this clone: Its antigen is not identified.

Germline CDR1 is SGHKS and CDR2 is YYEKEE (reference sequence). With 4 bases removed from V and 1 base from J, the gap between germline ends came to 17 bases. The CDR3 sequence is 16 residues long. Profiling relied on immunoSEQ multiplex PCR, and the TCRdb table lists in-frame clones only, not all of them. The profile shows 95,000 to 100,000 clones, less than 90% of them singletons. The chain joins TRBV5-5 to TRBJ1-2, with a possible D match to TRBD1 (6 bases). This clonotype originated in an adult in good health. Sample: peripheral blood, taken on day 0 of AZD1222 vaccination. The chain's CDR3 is CASSKSGGEGNYGYTF. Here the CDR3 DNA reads TGTGCCAGCAGCAAGTCCGGGGGCGAGGGTAACTATGGCTACACCTTC.